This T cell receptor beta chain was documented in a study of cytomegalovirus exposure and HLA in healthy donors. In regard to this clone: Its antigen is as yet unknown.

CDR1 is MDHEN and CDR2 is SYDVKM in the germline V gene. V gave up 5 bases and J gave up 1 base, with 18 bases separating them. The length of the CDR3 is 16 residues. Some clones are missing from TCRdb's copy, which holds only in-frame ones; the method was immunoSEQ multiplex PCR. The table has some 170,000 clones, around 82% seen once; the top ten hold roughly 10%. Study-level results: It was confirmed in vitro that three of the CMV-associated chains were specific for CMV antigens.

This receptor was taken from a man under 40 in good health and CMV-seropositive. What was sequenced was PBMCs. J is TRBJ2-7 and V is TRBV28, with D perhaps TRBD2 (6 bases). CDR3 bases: TGTGCCAGCAGTGTCCCCGGGACTTACTGGTCCTACGAGCAGTACTTC. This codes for CASSVPGTYWSYEQYF.